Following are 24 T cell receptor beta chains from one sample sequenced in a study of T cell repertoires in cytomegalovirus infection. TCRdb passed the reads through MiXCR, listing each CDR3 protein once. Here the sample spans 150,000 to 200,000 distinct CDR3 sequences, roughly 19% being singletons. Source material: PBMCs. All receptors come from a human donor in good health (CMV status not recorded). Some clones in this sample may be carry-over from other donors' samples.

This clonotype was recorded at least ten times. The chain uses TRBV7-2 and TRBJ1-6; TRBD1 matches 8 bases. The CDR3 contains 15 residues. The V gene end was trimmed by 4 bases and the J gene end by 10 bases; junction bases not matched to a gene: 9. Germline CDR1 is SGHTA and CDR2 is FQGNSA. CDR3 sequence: CASSSDRGGRSPLHF. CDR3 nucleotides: TGTGCCAGCAGCTCAGACAGGGGAGGAAGATCACCCCTCCACTTT.

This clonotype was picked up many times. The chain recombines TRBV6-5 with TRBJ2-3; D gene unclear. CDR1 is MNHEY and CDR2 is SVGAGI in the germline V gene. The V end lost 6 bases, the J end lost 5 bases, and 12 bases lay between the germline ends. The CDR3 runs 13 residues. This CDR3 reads CASRTPGRDTQYF. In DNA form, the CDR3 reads TGTGCCAGCAGAACCCCCGGACGAGATACGCAGTATTTT.

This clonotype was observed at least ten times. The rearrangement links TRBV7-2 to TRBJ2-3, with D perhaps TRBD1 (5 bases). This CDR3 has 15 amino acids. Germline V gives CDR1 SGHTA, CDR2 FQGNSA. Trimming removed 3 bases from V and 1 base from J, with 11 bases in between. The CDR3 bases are TGTGCCAGCAGCTTCCAGATACAGGGCACAGATACGCAGTATTTT. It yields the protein CASSFQIQGTDTQYF.

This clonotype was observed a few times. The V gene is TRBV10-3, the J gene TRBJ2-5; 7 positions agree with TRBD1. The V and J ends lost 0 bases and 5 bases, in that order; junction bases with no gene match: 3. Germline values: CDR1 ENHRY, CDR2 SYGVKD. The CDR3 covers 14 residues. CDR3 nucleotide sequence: TGTGCCATCAGTGAGTCCACAGGGGAGGAGACCCAGTACTTC. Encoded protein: CAISESTGEETQYF.

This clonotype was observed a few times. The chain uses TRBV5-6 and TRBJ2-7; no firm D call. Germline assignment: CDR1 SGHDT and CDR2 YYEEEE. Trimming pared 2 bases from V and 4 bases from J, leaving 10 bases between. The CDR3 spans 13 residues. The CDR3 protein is CASSFVTDYEQYF. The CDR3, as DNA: TGTGCCAGCAGCTTCGTTACAGATTACGAGCAGTACTTC.

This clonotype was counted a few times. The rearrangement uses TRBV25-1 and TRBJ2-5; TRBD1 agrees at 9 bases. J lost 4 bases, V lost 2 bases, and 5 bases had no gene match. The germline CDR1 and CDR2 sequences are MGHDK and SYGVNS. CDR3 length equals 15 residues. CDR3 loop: CASSERDRDGETQYF. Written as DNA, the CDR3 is TGTGCCAGCAGTGAAAGGGACAGGGACGGAGAGACCCAGTACTTC.

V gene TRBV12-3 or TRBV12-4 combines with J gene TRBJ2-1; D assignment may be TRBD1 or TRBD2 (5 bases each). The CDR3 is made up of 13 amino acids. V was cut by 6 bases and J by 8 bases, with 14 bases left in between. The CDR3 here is CASSSRGRDEQFF. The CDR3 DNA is TGTGCCAGCAGCTCGAGGGGTAGGGATGAGCAGTTCTTC.

In DNA, the CDR3 is TGTGCCAGCAGCCAAGATGGAGCGGCCGCCTACAATGAGCAGTTCTTC. It yields the protein CASSQDGAAAYNEQFF. The rearrangement uses TRBV14 and TRBJ2-1, with D perhaps TRBD2 (5 bases). The CDR3 runs 16 residues. The V end was cut by 0 bases, the J end by 2 bases, with 11 bases between. CDR1 is SGHDN and CDR2 is FVKESK in the germline V gene.

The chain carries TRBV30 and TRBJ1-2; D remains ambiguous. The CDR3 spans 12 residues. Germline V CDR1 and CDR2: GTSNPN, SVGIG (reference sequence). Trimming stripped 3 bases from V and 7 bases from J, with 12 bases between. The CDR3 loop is CAWSPGLSGYTF. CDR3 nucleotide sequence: TGTGCCTGGAGCCCGGGGTTAAGTGGCTACACCTTC.

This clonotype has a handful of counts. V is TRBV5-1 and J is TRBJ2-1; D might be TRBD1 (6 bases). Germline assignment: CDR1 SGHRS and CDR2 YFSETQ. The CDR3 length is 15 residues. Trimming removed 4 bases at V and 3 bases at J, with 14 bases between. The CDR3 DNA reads TGCGCCAGCAGCCTCGCCGGACAGTTCTACAATGAGCAGTTCTTC. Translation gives CASSLAGQFYNEQFF.

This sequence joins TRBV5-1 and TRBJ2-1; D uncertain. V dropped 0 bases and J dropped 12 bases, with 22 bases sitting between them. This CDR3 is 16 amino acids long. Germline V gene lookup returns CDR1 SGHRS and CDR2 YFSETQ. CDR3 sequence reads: CASSLATWAVHLGQFF. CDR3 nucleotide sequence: TGCGCCAGCAGCTTGGCCACGTGGGCGGTACATTTGGGGCAGTTCTTC. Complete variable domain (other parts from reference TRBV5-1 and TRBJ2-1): KAGVTQTPRYLIKTRGQQVTLSCSPISGHRSVSWYQQTPGQGLQFLFEYFSETQRNKGNFPGRFSGRQFSNSRSEMNVSTLELGDSALYLCASSLATWAVHLGQFFGPGTRLTVL.

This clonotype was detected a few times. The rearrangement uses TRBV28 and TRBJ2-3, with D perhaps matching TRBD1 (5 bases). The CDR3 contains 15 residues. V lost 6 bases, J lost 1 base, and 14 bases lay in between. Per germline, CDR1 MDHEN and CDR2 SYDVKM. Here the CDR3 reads CASRATQGGTDTQYF. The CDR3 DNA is TGTGCCAGCAGGGCCACCCAAGGGGGCACAGATACGCAGTATTTT.

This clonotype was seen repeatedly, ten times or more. This CDR3 reads CASSLAGSGTQYF. CDR3 coding DNA: TGTGCCAGCAGCTTAGCTGGGAGTGGGACCCAGTACTTC. The chain combines TRBV7-9 with TRBJ2-5, with D perhaps TRBD2 (5 bases). Germline V gives CDR1 SEHNR, CDR2 FQNEAQ (reference sequence). The CDR3 is 13 residues long. V lost 0 bases and J lost 7, with 9 bases in between.

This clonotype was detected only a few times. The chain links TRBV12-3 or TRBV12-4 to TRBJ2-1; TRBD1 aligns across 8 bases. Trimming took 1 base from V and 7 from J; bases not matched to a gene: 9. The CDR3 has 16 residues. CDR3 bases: TGTGCCAGCAGTTTAGGACAGGGGTTGATTGGGAATGAGCAGTTCTTC. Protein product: CASSLGQGLIGNEQFF.

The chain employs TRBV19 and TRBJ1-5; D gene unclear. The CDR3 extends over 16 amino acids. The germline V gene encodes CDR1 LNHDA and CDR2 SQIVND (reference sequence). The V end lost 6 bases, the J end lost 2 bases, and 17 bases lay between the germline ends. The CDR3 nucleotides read TGTGCCAGTAGCGAATTATCCAGCTGGGGCAATCAGCCCCAGCATTTT. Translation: CASSELSSWGNQPQHF.

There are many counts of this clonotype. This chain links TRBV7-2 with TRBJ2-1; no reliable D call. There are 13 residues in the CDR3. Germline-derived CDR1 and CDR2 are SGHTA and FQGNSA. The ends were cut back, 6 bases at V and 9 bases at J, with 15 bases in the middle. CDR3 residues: CASSPGHGREQFF. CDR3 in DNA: TGTGCCAGCAGTCCCGGGCACGGGCGTGAGCAGTTCTTC. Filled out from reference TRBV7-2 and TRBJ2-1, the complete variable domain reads GAGVSQSPSNKVTEKGKDVELRCDPISGHTALYWYRQSLGQGLEFLIYFQGNSAPDKSGLPSDRFSAERTGGSVSTLTIQRTQQEDSAVYLCASSPGHGREQFFGPGTRLTVL.

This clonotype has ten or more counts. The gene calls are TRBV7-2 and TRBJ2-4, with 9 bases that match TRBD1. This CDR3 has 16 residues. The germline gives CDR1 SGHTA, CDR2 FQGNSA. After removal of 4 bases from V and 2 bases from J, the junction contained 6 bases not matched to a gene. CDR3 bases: TGTGCCAGCAGCTCCACAGGGGGCGCGTCCAAAAACATTCAGTACTTC. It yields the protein CASSSTGGASKNIQYF.

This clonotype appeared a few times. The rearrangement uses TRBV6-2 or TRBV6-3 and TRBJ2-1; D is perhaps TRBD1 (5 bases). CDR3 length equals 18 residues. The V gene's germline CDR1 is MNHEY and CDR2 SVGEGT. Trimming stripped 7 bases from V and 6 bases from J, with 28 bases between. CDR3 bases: TGTGCCAGCACCCTGGGGCCCATTGAGACCCAGGGATCCAATGAGCAGTTCTTC. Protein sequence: CASTLGPIETQGSNEQFF.

The CDR3 reads CASSFRGRGPPTDTQYF. The CDR3 coding sequence is TGTGCCAGCAGCTTTCGCGGGAGGGGTCCACCCACAGATACGCAGTATTTT. This chain joins TRBV11-2 and TRBJ2-3; the match to TRBD2 covers 9 bases. The V gene end was trimmed by 3 bases and the J gene end by 2 bases; junction bases not matched to a gene: 9. This CDR3 comprises 17 residues. Germline loops: CDR1 SGHAT, CDR2 FQNNGV.

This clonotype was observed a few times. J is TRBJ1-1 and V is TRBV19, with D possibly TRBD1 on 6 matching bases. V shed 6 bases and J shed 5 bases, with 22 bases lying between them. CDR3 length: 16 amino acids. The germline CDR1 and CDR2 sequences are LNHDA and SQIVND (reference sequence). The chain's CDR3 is CASRNGLGALGTEAFF. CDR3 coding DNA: TGTGCCAGTAGGAACGGCTTGGGGGCGCTCGGAACTGAAGCTTTCTTT.

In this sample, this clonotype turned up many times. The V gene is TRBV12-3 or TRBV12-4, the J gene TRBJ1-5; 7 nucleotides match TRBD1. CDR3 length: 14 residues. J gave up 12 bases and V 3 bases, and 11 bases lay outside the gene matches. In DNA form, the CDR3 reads TGTGCCAGCAGTTTCCCGGGACAGCCAGACCGCCAGCATTTT. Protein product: CASSFPGQPDRQHF.

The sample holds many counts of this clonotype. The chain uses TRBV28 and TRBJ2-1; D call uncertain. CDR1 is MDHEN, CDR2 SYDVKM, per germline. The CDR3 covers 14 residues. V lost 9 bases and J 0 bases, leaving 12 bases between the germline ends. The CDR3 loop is CASRPLSSYNEQFF. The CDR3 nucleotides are TGTGCCAGTCGACCCCTGAGCTCCTACAATGAGCAGTTCTTC.

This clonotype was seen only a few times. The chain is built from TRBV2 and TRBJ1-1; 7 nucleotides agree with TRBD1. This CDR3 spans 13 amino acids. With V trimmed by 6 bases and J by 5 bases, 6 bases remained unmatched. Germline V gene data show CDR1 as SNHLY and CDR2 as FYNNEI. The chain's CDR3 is CASSDREETEAFF. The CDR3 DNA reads TGTGCCAGCAGCGACAGGGAGGAAACTGAAGCTTTCTTT.

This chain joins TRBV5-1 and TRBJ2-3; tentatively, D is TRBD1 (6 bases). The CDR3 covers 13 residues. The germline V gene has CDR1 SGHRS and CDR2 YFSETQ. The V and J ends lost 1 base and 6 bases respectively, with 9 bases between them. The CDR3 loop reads CASSLTGLDTQYF. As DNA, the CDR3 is TGCGCCAGCAGCTTGACAGGGTTGGATACGCAGTATTTT.